The rows below give T cell receptor beta chains drawn from one sample of a study of blood T cell repertoires in COVID-19. Using immunoSEQ multiplex PCR, the repertoire was profiled, and TCRdb retains in-frame clones only, with some absent. The table includes about 240,000 clones, around 88% detected once. The sample consisted of PBMCs or T cells enriched from blood (not recorded which). The receptor set was obtained from a woman aged 25 to 45 who had recovered from COVID-19. Both conserved end residues are part of each CDR3. The order of the fields is V gene, D gene, clone size, J gene, CDR3 DNA, CDR3 protein. D genes are given only for firm matches. Some rows mark clone size as missing; the rest say once, few, many or name a class of expanded clone.

V gene: TRBV19; D gene: .; clone size: .; J gene: TRBJ1-1; CDR3 DNA: TGTGCCAGTAGTATAGGAGACGGCAGGGTCGATCGGAACACTGAAGCTTTCTTT; CDR3 protein: CASSIGDGRVDRNTEAFF
V gene: TRBV3-1/TRBV3-2; D gene: .; clone size: once; J gene: TRBJ2-5; CDR3 DNA: TGTGCCAGCAGCCACCTCCAAGAGACCCAGTACTTC; CDR3 protein: CASSHLQETQYF
V gene: TRBV7-9; D gene: TRBD1; clone size: once; J gene: TRBJ1-1; CDR3 DNA: TGTGCCAGCAGCCGTCGACAGGGGGCGAGCACTGAAGCTTTCTTT; CDR3 protein: CASSRRQGASTEAFF
V gene: TRBV3-1/TRBV3-2; D gene: .; clone size: .; J gene: TRBJ2-3; CDR3 DNA: TGTGCCAGCAGCTTACTAGCAGATACGCAGTATTTT; CDR3 protein: CASSLLADTQYF
V gene: TRBV19; D gene: TRBD2; clone size: .; J gene: TRBJ2-7; CDR3 DNA: TGTGCCAGTAGTCTATATTTCGGGGGGACTAGCGGGAGCTACGAGCAGTACTTC; CDR3 protein: CASSLYFGGTSGSYEQYF
V gene: TRBV4-2; D gene: .; clone size: .; J gene: TRBJ1-2; CDR3 DNA: TGTGCCAGCAGCCCGAGGATCGCGGGCGGCTATGGCTACACCTTC; CDR3 protein: CASSPRIAGGYGYTF
V gene: TRBV28; D gene: TRBD2; clone size: .; J gene: TRBJ2-2; CDR3 DNA: TGTGCCAGCAGTTTTCGGGTAGCGGGAGGGTCCAACGCGAACACCGGGGAGCTGTTTTTT; CDR3 protein: CASSFRVAGGSNANTGELFF
V gene: TRBV4-3; D gene: .; clone size: few; J gene: TRBJ1-2; CDR3 DNA: TGCGCCAGCAGCCAAGATAGAAGTAACTATGGCTACACCTTC; CDR3 protein: CASSQDRSNYGYTF
V gene: TRBV9; D gene: TRBD2; clone size: .; J gene: TRBJ2-3; CDR3 DNA: TGTGCCAGCAGCGTAGGGAGTAGCGGGGCCTTAACAGATACGCAGTATTTT; CDR3 protein: CASSVGSSGALTDTQYF
V gene: TRBV10-3; D gene: TRBD2; clone size: .; J gene: TRBJ2-5; CDR3 DNA: TGTGCCATCAGTGGTTCCCCGGGACTAGCGGGAGAGACCCAGTACTTC; CDR3 protein: CAISGSPGLAGETQYF
V gene: TRBV5-4; D gene: .; clone size: .; J gene: TRBJ1-1; CDR3 DNA: TGTGCCAGCAGCTCAGGGCAGGGCGACACTGAAGCTTTCTTT; CDR3 protein: CASSSGQGDTEAFF
V gene: TRBV28; D gene: TRBD1; clone size: .; J gene: TRBJ2-7; CDR3 DNA: TGTGCCAGCAGCCGTGGTTTGGGGACAGGGGTCTACGAGCAGTACTTC; CDR3 protein: CASSRGLGTGVYEQYF
V gene: TRBV5-1; D gene: TRBD1; clone size: .; J gene: TRBJ2-5; CDR3 DNA: TGCGCCAGCAGCAGGGCGGGACAGGGGGAAGAGACCCAGTACTTC; CDR3 protein: CASSRAGQGEETQYF
V gene: TRBV29-1; D gene: .; clone size: .; J gene: TRBJ1-1; CDR3 DNA: TGCAGCGCTCTGGGGGGGATGGACACTGAAGCTTTCTTT; CDR3 protein: CSALGGMDTEAFF
V gene: TRBV28; D gene: TRBD1; clone size: .; J gene: TRBJ2-7; CDR3 DNA: TGTGCCAGCAGTCCGATAGGCCCGGGACAGGGGGTTAACGAGCAGTACTTC; CDR3 protein: CASSPIGPGQGVNEQYF
V gene: TRBV5-1; D gene: TRBD1; clone size: .; J gene: TRBJ2-7; CDR3 DNA: TGCGCCAGCAGCCAGGGACAGGGGAGCTACGAGCAGTACTTC; CDR3 protein: CASSQGQGSYEQYF
V gene: TRBV2; D gene: TRBD1; clone size: .; J gene: TRBJ1-3; CDR3 DNA: TGTGCCAGCCGGGACAGAGGATCTGGAAACACCATATATTTT; CDR3 protein: CASRDRGSGNTIYF
V gene: TRBV29-1; D gene: TRBD1; clone size: .; J gene: TRBJ1-2; CDR3 DNA: TGCAGTACGGGCGGGACAGAGATCTATGGCTACACCTTC; CDR3 protein: CSTGGTEIYGYTF
V gene: TRBV5-1; D gene: .; clone size: .; J gene: TRBJ2-1; CDR3 DNA: TGCGCCAGCAGCGGCGAGGGTGAGCAGTTCTTC; CDR3 protein: CASSGEGEQFF
V gene: TRBV28; D gene: TRBD2; clone size: .; J gene: TRBJ2-1; CDR3 DNA: TGTGCCAGCAGTACACTAGCGGGACTCTCCTACAATGAGCAGTTCTTC; CDR3 protein: CASSTLAGLSYNEQFF
V gene: TRBV27; D gene: .; clone size: few; J gene: TRBJ2-7; CDR3 DNA: TGTGCCAGCAGTTTGAGTCTAGAGGCCTACGAGCAGTACTTC; CDR3 protein: CASSLSLEAYEQYF
V gene: TRBV9; D gene: TRBD1; clone size: .; J gene: TRBJ2-5; CDR3 DNA: TGTGCCAGCAGCGTAGGGGACAGGGGAACTGCAGAGACCCAGTACTTC; CDR3 protein: CASSVGDRGTAETQYF
V gene: TRBV5-6; D gene: .; clone size: .; J gene: TRBJ2-1; CDR3 DNA: TGTGCCAGCAGCTTGGCCAACATTTTCTCCTACAATGAGCAGTTCTTC; CDR3 protein: CASSLANIFSYNEQFF
V gene: TRBV6-5; D gene: TRBD2; clone size: .; J gene: TRBJ2-2; CDR3 DNA: TGTGCCAGCAGACGTAGCGGGAGGGGGACCGGGGAGCTGTTTTTT; CDR3 protein: CASRRSGRGTGELFF
V gene: TRBV5-1; D gene: .; clone size: .; J gene: TRBJ1-1; CDR3 DNA: TGCGCCAGCAGCGCGGGACGGGTCCTGATGAACACTGAAGCTTTCTTT; CDR3 protein: CASSAGRVLMNTEAFF
V gene: TRBV7-8; D gene: .; clone size: .; J gene: TRBJ1-3; CDR3 DNA: TGTGCCAGCAGCTTAGCGGCAGGCCACTCTGGAAACACCATATATTTT; CDR3 protein: CASSLAAGHSGNTIYF
V gene: TRBV30; D gene: TRBD2; clone size: few; J gene: TRBJ2-1; CDR3 DNA: TGTGCCTGGAGTTACACGTGGAGCGGGAGGCTCAATGAGCAGTTCTTC; CDR3 protein: CAWSYTWSGRLNEQFF
V gene: TRBV5-4; D gene: TRBD2; clone size: .; J gene: TRBJ2-1; CDR3 DNA: TGTGCCAGCAGCTTAGCGGGAGGGACCTACAATGAGCAGTTCTTC; CDR3 protein: CASSLAGGTYNEQFF
V gene: TRBV27; D gene: .; clone size: .; J gene: TRBJ1-2; CDR3 DNA: TGTGCCAGCGGAGTCTACACCTATGGCTACACCTTC; CDR3 protein: CASGVYTYGYTF
V gene: TRBV19; D gene: .; clone size: .; J gene: TRBJ1-5; CDR3 DNA: TGTGCCAGTAGTATGACAGACTATCAGCCCCAGCATTTT; CDR3 protein: CASSMTDYQPQHF
V gene: TRBV9; D gene: .; clone size: .; J gene: TRBJ2-1; CDR3 DNA: TGTGCCAGCAGCGTAGTGGGCAGGGGAAATGAGCAGTTCTTC; CDR3 protein: CASSVVGRGNEQFF
V gene: TRBV28; D gene: TRBD1; clone size: once; J gene: TRBJ2-7; CDR3 DNA: TGTGCCAGCAGTGCCGCAGGGGGCGCAGCCTCCTACGAGCAGTACTTC; CDR3 protein: CASSAAGGAASYEQYF
V gene: TRBV19; D gene: .; clone size: .; J gene: TRBJ2-5; CDR3 DNA: TGTGCCAGTACCCACACAGGGATCGGAGAGACCCAGTACTTC; CDR3 protein: CASTHTGIGETQYF
V gene: TRBV14; D gene: .; clone size: few; J gene: TRBJ2-3; CDR3 DNA: TGTGCCAGCAGTCGACAGGAGAGGACAGATACGCAGTATTTT; CDR3 protein: CASSRQERTDTQYF
V gene: TRBV20-1; D gene: .; clone size: once; J gene: TRBJ2-3; CDR3 DNA: TGCAGTGCTTACGGGTCCCGGGCGCAGTATTTT; CDR3 protein: CSAYGSRAQYF
V gene: TRBV2; D gene: .; clone size: .; J gene: TRBJ2-7; CDR3 DNA: TGTGCCAGCTCTGGGGCGCCCGTGGAGCAGTACTTC; CDR3 protein: CASSGAPVEQYF
V gene: TRBV7-2; D gene: .; clone size: .; J gene: TRBJ2-3; CDR3 DNA: TGTGCCAGCAGCTTGAGCGGAGCTGGGGGGGATACGCAGTATTTT; CDR3 protein: CASSLSGAGGDTQYF
V gene: TRBV5-1; D gene: TRBD1; clone size: .; J gene: TRBJ2-3; CDR3 DNA: TGCGCCAGCAGGGGACAGAGCACAGATACGCAGTATTTT; CDR3 protein: CASRGQSTDTQYF
V gene: TRBV11-3; D gene: .; clone size: once; J gene: TRBJ1-1; CDR3 DNA: TGTGCCAGCAGTCACGGGAACACTGAAGCTTTCTTT; CDR3 protein: CASSHGNTEAFF
V gene: TRBV6-5; D gene: TRBD2; clone size: once; J gene: TRBJ2-7; CDR3 DNA: TGTGCCAGCATCAGGGAGGGAAACGAGCAGTACTTC; CDR3 protein: CASIREGNEQYF
V gene: TRBV27; D gene: TRBD2; clone size: .; J gene: TRBJ2-2; CDR3 DNA: TGTGCCAGCAGAAGCACTAGCGGGAGAAACACCGGGGAGCTGTTTTTT; CDR3 protein: CASRSTSGRNTGELFF
V gene: TRBV2; D gene: TRBD2; clone size: .; J gene: TRBJ2-7; CDR3 DNA: TGTGCCAGCAGTGGCCAAGCGGGGACCTACGAGCAGTACTTC; CDR3 protein: CASSGQAGTYEQYF
V gene: TRBV9; D gene: .; clone size: .; J gene: TRBJ2-2; CDR3 DNA: TGTGCCAGCAGCGTAGCAGGGGGGGAGCTGTTTTTT; CDR3 protein: CASSVAGGELFF
V gene: TRBV3-1/TRBV3-2; D gene: TRBD1; clone size: .; J gene: TRBJ2-6; CDR3 DNA: TGTGCCAGCAGCGTCACAGGGGTAGGGGCCAACGTCCTGACTTTC; CDR3 protein: CASSVTGVGANVLTF
V gene: TRBV7-2; D gene: TRBD1; clone size: .; J gene: TRBJ2-7; CDR3 DNA: TGTGCCAGCAGCCCTGCCCCGGGACAGAGATTCGAGCAGTACTTC; CDR3 protein: CASSPAPGQRFEQYF
V gene: TRBV4-3; D gene: .; clone size: .; J gene: TRBJ2-7; CDR3 DNA: TGCGCCAGCAGCCAAGCCCCCGGGGGAGCCTACGAGCAGTACTTC; CDR3 protein: CASSQAPGGAYEQYF
V gene: TRBV18; D gene: .; clone size: .; J gene: TRBJ1-1; CDR3 DNA: TGTGCCAGCTCACCAGGGCAGGGCTTCACTGAAGCTTTCTTT; CDR3 protein: CASSPGQGFTEAFF
V gene: TRBV12-3/TRBV12-4; D gene: TRBD2; clone size: .; J gene: TRBJ2-7; CDR3 DNA: TGTGCCAGCAGAAATAGCGGGTCCGAGCAGTACTTC; CDR3 protein: CASRNSGSEQYF
V gene: TRBV19; D gene: .; clone size: .; J gene: TRBJ1-2; CDR3 DNA: TGTGCCAGTAGAAGCGGCCTCTATGGCTACACCTTC; CDR3 protein: CASRSGLYGYTF
V gene: TRBV5-1; D gene: .; clone size: once; J gene: TRBJ1-2; CDR3 DNA: TGCGCCAGCAGCTTGGCCCCAGGGATGGGGTATGGCTACACCTTC; CDR3 protein: CASSLAPGMGYGYTF
V gene: TRBV9; D gene: .; clone size: once; J gene: TRBJ2-3; CDR3 DNA: TGTGCCAGCAGCCTGGGGGCAACTAGCACAGATACGCAGTATTTT; CDR3 protein: CASSLGATSTDTQYF
V gene: TRBV30; D gene: .; clone size: .; J gene: TRBJ1-2; CDR3 DNA: TGTGCCTGGAGTTCACCTCCCGGGGGCTACACCTTC; CDR3 protein: CAWSSPPGGYTF
V gene: TRBV3-1/TRBV3-2; D gene: .; clone size: few; J gene: TRBJ1-6; CDR3 DNA: TGTGCCAGCAGCCCTCAGCCCCCCGGGAATTCACCCCTCCACTTT; CDR3 protein: CASSPQPPGNSPLHF
V gene: TRBV6-2/TRBV6-3; D gene: TRBD1; clone size: .; J gene: TRBJ2-7; CDR3 DNA: TGTGCCAGCAGTTATGACCGGGACAGGGGGCACTACGAGCAGTACTTC; CDR3 protein: CASSYDRDRGHYEQYF